This is a list of T cell receptor beta chains from one sample in a study of blood T cell repertoires in COVID-19. TCRdb's table, derived via immunoSEQ multiplex PCR, lists solely in-frame clones and lacks some. Of approximately 250,000 clones in the sample, about nine tenths were seen once. The sequenced sample was PBMCs or T cells enriched from blood (not recorded which). The receptors stem from a young woman with acute COVID-19. Both conserved end residues are part of each CDR3. The order of the fields is D gene, V gene, CDR3 length, clone size, J gene, CDR3 protein, CDR3 DNA. The D gene is left open where the match is weak. Clone size, where shown, is once, few, many, or a class for clones that have expanded.

NA,TRBV2,15,NA,TRBJ2-1,CASSGGKQGHNEQFF,TGTGCCAGCAGTGGAGGTAAACAGGGCCACAATGAGCAGTTCTTC
TRBD1,TRBV18,19,NA,TRBJ2-1,CASSPSLGQGLSSYNEQFF,TGTGCCAGCTCACCATCCTTGGGACAGGGTTTAAGCTCCTACAATGAGCAGTTCTTC
TRBD1,TRBV9,15,NA,TRBJ2-1,CASGDRGLSYNEQFF,TGTGCCAGCGGGGACAGGGGACTCTCCTACAATGAGCAGTTCTTC
NA,TRBV19,15,NA,TRBJ1-5,CASSINGLSNQPQHF,TGTGCCAGTAGTATTAATGGGCTAAGCAATCAGCCCCAGCATTTT
TRBD2,TRBV29-1,14,NA,TRBJ2-1,CSVPVGLAGYEQFF,TGCAGCGTTCCCGTGGGACTAGCGGGTTATGAGCAGTTCTTC
TRBD2,TRBV7-6,14,NA,TRBJ2-1,CASSLAGGFDEQFF,TGTGCCAGCAGCTTGGCGGGAGGGTTTGATGAGCAGTTCTTC
TRBD2,TRBV9,17,NA,TRBJ2-3,CASSVGWSGGPTDTQYF,TGTGCCAGCAGCGTAGGGTGGAGCGGGGGGCCGACAGATACGCAGTATTTT
NA,TRBV10-3,13,NA,TRBJ1-1,CAIGERQESRAFF,TGTGCCATCGGGGAAAGACAGGAATCGAGGGCTTTCTTT
TRBD2,TRBV13,16,NA,TRBJ2-5,CASSPRIAGSQETQYF,TGTGCCAGCAGCCCCCGGATAGCGGGTTCGCAAGAGACCCAGTACTTC
NA,TRBV2,16,NA,TRBJ2-7,CASSVSSVPEVYEQYF,TGTGCCAGCAGTGTATCTAGCGTTCCAGAGGTATACGAGCAGTACTTC
NA,TRBV11-2,14,few,TRBJ2-7,CASSLASRSYEQYF,TGTGCCAGCAGCTTAGCTAGCCGCTCCTACGAGCAGTACTTC
NA,TRBV24-1,18,NA,TRBJ2-1,CATSDTEPQGSFYNEQFF,TGTGCCACCAGTGACACAGAACCACAGGGATCATTTTACAATGAGCAGTTCTTC
TRBD2,TRBV11-3,15,NA,TRBJ2-3,CASSPRGESTDTQYF,TGTGCCAGCAGCCCACGGGGGGAGAGCACAGATACGCAGTATTTT
NA,TRBV7-9,14,NA,TRBJ2-1,CASSLEGAHNEQFF,TGTGCCAGCAGCTTAGAGGGAGCCCACAATGAGCAGTTCTTC
NA,TRBV20-1,11,NA,TRBJ2-7,CSAQFLYEQYF,TGCAGTGCCCAGTTTCTCTACGAGCAGTACTTC
NA,TRBV9,16,NA,TRBJ2-7,CASSVHRRESSYEQYF,TGTGCCAGCAGCGTTCATCGACGGGAAAGCTCCTACGAGCAGTACTTC
NA,TRBV30,13,NA,TRBJ2-5,CAWSVGVTETQYF,TGTGCCTGGAGTGTAGGGGTTACAGAGACCCAGTACTTC
NA,TRBV6-5,16,NA,TRBJ1-2,CASSSQGHSAGYGYTF,TGTGCCAGCAGTTCCCAGGGACACTCGGCGGGCTATGGCTACACCTTC
TRBD1,TRBV28,13,few,TRBJ1-1,CASRQTGGAEAFF,TGTGCCAGCAGGCAGACAGGGGGAGCTGAAGCTTTCTTT
TRBD1,TRBV7-2,15,NA,TRBJ2-1,CASRASGTGTNEQFF,TGTGCCAGCAGGGCCTCCGGGACAGGGACGAATGAGCAGTTCTTC
TRBD2,TRBV4-2,18,NA,TRBJ2-5,CASSQDLGTSRNQETQYF,TGTGCCAGCAGCCAAGATCTGGGGACTAGCAGAAACCAAGAGACCCAGTACTTC
NA,TRBV3-1/TRBV3-2,13,NA,TRBJ2-7,CASSPAGPYEQYF,TGTGCCAGCAGCCCCGCAGGTCCTTACGAGCAGTACTTC
TRBD1,TRBV18,14,NA,TRBJ2-3,CASSPPRGQDTQYF,TGTGCCAGCTCACCACCCCGGGGACAGGATACGCAGTATTTT
NA,TRBV5-1,13,NA,TRBJ2-3,CASSLVGTDTQYF,TGCGCCAGCAGCTTGGTCGGTACAGATACGCAGTATTTT
NA,TRBV13,12,NA,TRBJ1-2,CASSPLNYGYTF,TGTGCCAGCAGCCCTCTGAACTATGGCTACACCTTC
NA,TRBV14,14,NA,TRBJ2-2,CASSPIGGLGELFF,TGTGCCAGCAGCCCTATCGGGGGGCTCGGGGAGCTGTTTTTT
NA,TRBV5-6,11,NA,TRBJ2-7,CASSFSLEQYF,TGTGCCAGCAGCTTCTCCCTCGAGCAGTACTTC
TRBD1,TRBV6-5,13,NA,TRBJ2-7,CASIGQETYEQYF,TGTGCCAGCATAGGACAGGAAACCTACGAGCAGTACTTC
NA,TRBV21-1,13,NA,TRBJ1-5,CASEPYLSQPQHF,TGTGCCAGCGAGCCGTACCTAAGTCAGCCCCAGCATTTT
NA,TRBV6-4,15,NA,TRBJ2-1,CASSFRIGTFNEQFF,TGTGCCAGCAGTTTTCGTATCGGGACTTTCAATGAGCAGTTCTTC
TRBD1,TRBV19,14,NA,TRBJ1-2,CASSEDRGGYGYTF,TGTGCCAGTAGTGAAGACAGGGGCGGCTATGGCTACACCTTC
TRBD2,TRBV4-1,15,NA,TRBJ2-7,CASSQGGSPSYEQYF,TGCGCCAGCAGCCAAGGCGGGAGCCCCTCCTACGAGCAGTACTTC
NA,TRBV18,14,once,TRBJ2-2,CASSPGRDTGELFF,TGTGCCAGCTCACCAGGCAGGGACACCGGGGAGCTGTTTTTT
NA,TRBV5-1,15,NA,TRBJ2-3,CASSLEAGWADTQYF,TGCGCCAGCAGCTTGGAAGCAGGGTGGGCAGATACGCAGTATTTT
TRBD1,TRBV19,19,NA,TRBJ2-1,CASSIDLSRPGGTYNEQFF,TGTGCCAGTAGTATAGATCTATCTAGGCCAGGGGGTACTTACAATGAGCAGTTCTTC
NA,TRBV5-4,14,NA,TRBJ2-1,CASEAGSSYNEQFF,TGTGCCAGCGAGGCGGGGAGCTCCTACAATGAGCAGTTCTTC
NA,TRBV2,15,NA,TRBJ2-4,CASSEAGGAKNIQYF,TGTGCCAGCAGTGAGGCCGGGGGAGCCAAAAACATTCAGTACTTC
TRBD1,TRBV9,17,NA,TRBJ2-6,CASTGTGTTSGANVLTF,TGTGCCAGCACCGGGACAGGAACGACCTCTGGGGCCAACGTCCTGACTTTC
NA,TRBV20-1,11,NA,TRBJ1-1,CSAVLNTEAFF,TGCAGTGCCGTCCTGAACACTGAAGCTTTCTTT
NA,TRBV18,15,NA,TRBJ2-7,CASSPPGGSYYEQYF,TGTGCCAGCTCACCACCTGGGGGGAGCTACTACGAGCAGTACTTC
NA,TRBV20-1,10,NA,TRBJ1-1,CSARDQSAFF,TGCAGTGCTAGAGATCAAAGCGCTTTCTTT
NA,TRBV1,16,few,TRBJ2-7,CTSRLAGNRGSYEQYF,TGCACCAGCCGACTAGCGGGAAACAGGGGGTCCTACGAGCAGTACTTC
NA,TRBV29-1,12,NA,TRBJ2-7,CSVLRGPYEQYF,TGCAGCGTCCTCAGGGGCCCCTACGAGCAGTACTTC